Included here is one T cell receptor (beta chain) sequence, with context. This clone's antigen is unknown. Per-nucleotide qualities are absent, and no much larger clonotype sits a single base away. The data are from a study of radiotherapy plus CTLA-4 blockade in lung cancer (dated by TCRdb to between 2017 and 2018). As for the study more broadly: Objective responses occurred in approximately 19% of enrolled patients, and about 33% achieved disease control.

Receptor amplification or capture employed the immunoSEQ multiplex PCR assay. TCRdb took over this immuneACCESS table, retaining in-frame rearrangements with V and J assigned. Such tables are incomplete; in checked studies, under half of the missing clones stem from an unresolved V gene, and the remainder is unexplained. The sample includes 53,000 or so clones, with approximately 86% observed a single time. The top ten clones comprise 17% of the sample. Including the terminal cysteine and phenylalanine, the CDR3 comprises 15 residues. Only the CDR3 DNA is retained, 45 bases long and in frame from the first base. CDR1 and CDR2 were assigned from the germline V gene as MNHNS and SASEGT. V ends up 6 bases short and J 6 bases short, with an unmatched junction base count of 13. Overall study results and their limits: Increased serum interferon-beta after radiation, together with early dynamic changes in blood T cell clones, were reported to be the strongest predictors of response. TCR clones derived from tumors expanded in peripheral blood after treatment with radiotherapy and ipilimumab.

Focal radiation therapy combined with CTLA-4 blockade (ipilimumab) was tested in patients with chemo-refractory metastatic non-small-cell lung cancer. Material: peripheral blood, obtained from a patient treated with radiotherapy plus ipilimumab. Recombination connected TRBV6-1 to TRBJ2-7, with TRBD1 identical over 8 junction bases. This receptor was obtained from a human donor with non-small cell lung cancer that progressed on radiotherapy plus ipilimumab. Some clones in this sample may be carry-over from other donors' samples. The nucleotide sequence reads TGTGCCAGCAGATTTGGCGGGACAGGCACCCGCGAGCAGTACTTC. This codes for CASRFGGTGTREQYF.